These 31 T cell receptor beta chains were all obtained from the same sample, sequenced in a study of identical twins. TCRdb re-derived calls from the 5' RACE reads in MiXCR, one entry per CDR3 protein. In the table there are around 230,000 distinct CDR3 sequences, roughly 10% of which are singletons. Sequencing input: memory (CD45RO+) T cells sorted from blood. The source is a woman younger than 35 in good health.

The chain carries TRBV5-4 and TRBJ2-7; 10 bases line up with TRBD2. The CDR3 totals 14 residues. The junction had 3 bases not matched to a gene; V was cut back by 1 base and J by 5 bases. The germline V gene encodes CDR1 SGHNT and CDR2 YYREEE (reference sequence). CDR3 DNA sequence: TGTGCCAGCAGCTTGAGCGGGAGGGCTCACGAGCAGTACTTC. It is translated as CASSLSGRAHEQYF.

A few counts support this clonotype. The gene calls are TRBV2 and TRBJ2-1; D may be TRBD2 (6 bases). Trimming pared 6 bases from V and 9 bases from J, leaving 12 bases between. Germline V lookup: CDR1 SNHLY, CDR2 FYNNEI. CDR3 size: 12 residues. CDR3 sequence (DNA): TGTGCCAGCAGCCTGGGACTCGGTGAGCAGTTCTTC. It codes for CASSLGLGEQFF.

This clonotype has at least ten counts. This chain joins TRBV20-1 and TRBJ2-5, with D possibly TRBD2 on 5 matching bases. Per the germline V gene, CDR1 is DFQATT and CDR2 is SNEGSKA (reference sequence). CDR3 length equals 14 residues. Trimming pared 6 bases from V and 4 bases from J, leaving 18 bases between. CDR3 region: CSASLRESGETQYF. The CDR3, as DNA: TGCAGTGCCTCACTCCGGGAATCAGGAGAGACCCAGTACTTC.

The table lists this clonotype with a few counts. The DNA of the CDR3 is TGTGCCAGCAGTGAACCCCAGGTTACTGAAGCTTTCTTT. Encoded protein: CASSEPQVTEAFF. The chain is built from TRBV6-1 and TRBJ1-1; unclear D gene. Germline loops: CDR1 MNHNS, CDR2 SASEGT. This CDR3 spans 13 amino acids. V was shortened by 2 bases and J by 5 bases, with 9 bases between the two germline ends.

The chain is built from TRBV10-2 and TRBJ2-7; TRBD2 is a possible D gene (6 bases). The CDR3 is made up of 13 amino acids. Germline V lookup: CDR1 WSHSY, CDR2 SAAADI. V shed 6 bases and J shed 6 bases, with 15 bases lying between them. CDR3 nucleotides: TGCGCCAGCAGCGACTCGGGGGTCGTCGAGCAGTACTTC. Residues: CASSDSGVVEQYF.

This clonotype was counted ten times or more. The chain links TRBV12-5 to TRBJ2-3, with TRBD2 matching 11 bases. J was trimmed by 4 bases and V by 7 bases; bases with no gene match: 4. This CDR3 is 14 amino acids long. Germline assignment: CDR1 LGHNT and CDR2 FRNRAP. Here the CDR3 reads CASALAGGPDTQYF. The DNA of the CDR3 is TGTGCTAGTGCCCTAGCGGGGGGCCCAGATACGCAGTATTTT.

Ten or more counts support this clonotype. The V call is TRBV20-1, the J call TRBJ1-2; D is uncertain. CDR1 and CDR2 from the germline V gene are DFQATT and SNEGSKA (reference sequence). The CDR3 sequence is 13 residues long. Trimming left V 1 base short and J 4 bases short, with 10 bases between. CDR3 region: CSARARASYGYTF. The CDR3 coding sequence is TGCAGTGCTAGAGCTCGAGCCTCCTATGGCTACACCTTC.

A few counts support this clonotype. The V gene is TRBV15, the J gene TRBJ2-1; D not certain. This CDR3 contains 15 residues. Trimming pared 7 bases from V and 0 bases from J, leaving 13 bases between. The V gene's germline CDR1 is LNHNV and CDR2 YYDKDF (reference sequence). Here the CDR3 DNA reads TGTGCCACCACGCGACGCATTAGCTCCTACAATGAGCAGTTCTTC. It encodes CATTRRISSYNEQFF.

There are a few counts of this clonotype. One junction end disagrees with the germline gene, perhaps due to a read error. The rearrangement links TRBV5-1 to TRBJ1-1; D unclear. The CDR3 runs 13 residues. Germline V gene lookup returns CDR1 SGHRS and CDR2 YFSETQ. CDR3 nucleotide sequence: TGCGCCAGCCGCTTCGACGGTAGCACTGAAGCTTTCTTT. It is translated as CASRFDGSTEAFF.

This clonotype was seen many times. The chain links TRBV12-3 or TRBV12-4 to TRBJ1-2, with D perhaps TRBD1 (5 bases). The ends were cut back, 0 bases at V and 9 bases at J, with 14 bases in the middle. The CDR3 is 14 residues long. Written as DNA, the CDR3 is TGTGCCAGCAGTTTAGCCCAGGGAGAGGGACGCTACACCTTC. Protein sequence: CASSLAQGEGRYTF.

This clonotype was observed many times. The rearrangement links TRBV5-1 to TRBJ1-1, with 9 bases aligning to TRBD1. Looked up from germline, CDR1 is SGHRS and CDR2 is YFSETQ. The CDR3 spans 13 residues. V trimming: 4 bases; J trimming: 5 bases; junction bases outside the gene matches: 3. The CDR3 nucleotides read TGCGCCAGCAGCGGGGGGACAGGGACTGAAGCTTTCTTT. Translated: CASSGGTGTEAFF. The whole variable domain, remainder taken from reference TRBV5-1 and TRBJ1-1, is KAGVTQTPRYLIKTRGQQVTLSCSPISGHRSVSWYQQTPGQGLQFLFEYFSETQRNKGNFPGRFSGRQFSNSRSEMNVSTLELGDSALYLCASSGGTGTEAFFGQGTRLTVV.

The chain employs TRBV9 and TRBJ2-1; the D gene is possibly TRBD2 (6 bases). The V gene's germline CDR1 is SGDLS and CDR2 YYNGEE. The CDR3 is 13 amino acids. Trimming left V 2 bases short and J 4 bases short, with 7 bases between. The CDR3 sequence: CASSVTSYNEQFF. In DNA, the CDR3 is TGTGCCAGCAGCGTGACTAGTTACAATGAGCAGTTCTTC.

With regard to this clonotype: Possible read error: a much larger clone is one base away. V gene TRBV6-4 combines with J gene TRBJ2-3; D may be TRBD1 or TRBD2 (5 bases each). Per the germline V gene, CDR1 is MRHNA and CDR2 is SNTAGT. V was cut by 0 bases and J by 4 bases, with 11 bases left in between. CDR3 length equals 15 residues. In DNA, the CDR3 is TGTGCCAGCAGTGACTCGTCTATGGGACCAGATACGCAGTATTTT. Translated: CASSDSSMGPDTQYF.

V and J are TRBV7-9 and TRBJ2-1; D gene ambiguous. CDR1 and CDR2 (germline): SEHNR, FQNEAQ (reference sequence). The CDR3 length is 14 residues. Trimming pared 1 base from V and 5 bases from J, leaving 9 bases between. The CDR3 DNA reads TGTGCCAGCAGCTTAGTACCAGGAGACAATGAGCAGTTCTTC. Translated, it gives CASSLVPGDNEQFF.

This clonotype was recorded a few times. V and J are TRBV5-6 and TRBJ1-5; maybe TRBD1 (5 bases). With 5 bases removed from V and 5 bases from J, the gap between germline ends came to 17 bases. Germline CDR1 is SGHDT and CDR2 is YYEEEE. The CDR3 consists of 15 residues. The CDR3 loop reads CASRPQQDWDQPQHF. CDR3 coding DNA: TGTGCCAGCAGACCTCAACAGGATTGGGATCAGCCCCAGCATTTT.

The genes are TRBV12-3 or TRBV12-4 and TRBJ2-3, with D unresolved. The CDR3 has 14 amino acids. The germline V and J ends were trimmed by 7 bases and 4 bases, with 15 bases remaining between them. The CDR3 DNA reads TGTGCCAGCACCGCCTGGGGTGGGGCAGATACGCAGTATTTT. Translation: CASTAWGGADTQYF.

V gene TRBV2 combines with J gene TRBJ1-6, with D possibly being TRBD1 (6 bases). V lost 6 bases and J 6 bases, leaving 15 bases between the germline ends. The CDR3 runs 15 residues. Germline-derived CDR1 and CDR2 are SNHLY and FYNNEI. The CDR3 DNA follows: TGTGCCAGCAGGACCAGGGAGGGGGGTAATTCACCCCTCCACTTT. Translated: CASRTREGGNSPLHF.

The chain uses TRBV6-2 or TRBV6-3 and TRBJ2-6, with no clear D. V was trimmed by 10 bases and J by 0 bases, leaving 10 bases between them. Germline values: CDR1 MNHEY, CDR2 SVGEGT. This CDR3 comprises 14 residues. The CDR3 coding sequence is TGTGCCACGTCTGGCCACTCTGGGGCCAACGTCCTGACTTTC. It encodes CATSGHSGANVLTF.

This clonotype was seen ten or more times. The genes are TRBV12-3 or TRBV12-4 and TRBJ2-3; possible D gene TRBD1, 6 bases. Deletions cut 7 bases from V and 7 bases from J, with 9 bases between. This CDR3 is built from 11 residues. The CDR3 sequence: CASNRGNTQYF. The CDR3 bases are TGTGCCAGCAATAGGGGGAATACGCAGTATTTT.

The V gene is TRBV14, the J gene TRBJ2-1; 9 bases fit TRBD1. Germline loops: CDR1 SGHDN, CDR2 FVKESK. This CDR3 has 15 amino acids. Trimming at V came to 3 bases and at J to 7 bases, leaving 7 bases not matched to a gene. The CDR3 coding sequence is TGTGCCAGCAGCCAGGACCGACAGGGGGAAAATGAGCAGTTCTTC. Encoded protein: CASSQDRQGENEQFF.

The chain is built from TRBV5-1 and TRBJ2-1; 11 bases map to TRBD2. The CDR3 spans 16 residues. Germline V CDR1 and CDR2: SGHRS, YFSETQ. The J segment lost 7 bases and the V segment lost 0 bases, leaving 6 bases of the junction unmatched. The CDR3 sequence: CASSLVAGGPWNEQFF. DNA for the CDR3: TGCGCCAGCAGCTTGGTAGCGGGGGGGCCCTGGAATGAGCAGTTCTTC.

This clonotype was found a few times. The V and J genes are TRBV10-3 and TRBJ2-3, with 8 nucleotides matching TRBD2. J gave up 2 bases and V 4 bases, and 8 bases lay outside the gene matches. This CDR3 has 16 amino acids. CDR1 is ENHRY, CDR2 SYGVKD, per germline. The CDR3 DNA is TGTGCCATCAGTGTGGGTAACGGGGGGGCCACAGATACGCAGTATTTT. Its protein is CAISVGNGGATDTQYF.

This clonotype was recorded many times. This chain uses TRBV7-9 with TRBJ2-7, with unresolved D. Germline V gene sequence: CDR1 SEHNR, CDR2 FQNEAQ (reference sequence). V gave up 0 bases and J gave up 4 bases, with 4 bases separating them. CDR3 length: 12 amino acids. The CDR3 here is CASSLAKYEQYF. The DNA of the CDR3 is TGTGCCAGCAGCTTAGCGAAGTACGAGCAGTACTTC.

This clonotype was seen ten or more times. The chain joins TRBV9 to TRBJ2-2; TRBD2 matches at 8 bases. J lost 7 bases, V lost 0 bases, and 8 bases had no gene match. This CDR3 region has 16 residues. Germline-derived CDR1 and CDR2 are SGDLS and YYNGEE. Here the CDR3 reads CASSVGKGTRDGELFF. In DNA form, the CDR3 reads TGTGCCAGCAGCGTAGGTAAAGGGACTAGAGACGGGGAGCTGTTTTTT. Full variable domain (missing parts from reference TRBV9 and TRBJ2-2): DSGVTQTPKHLITATGQRVTLRCSPRSGDLSVYWYQQSLDQGLQFLIQYYNGEERAKGNILERFSAQQFPDLHSELNLSSLELGDSALYFCASSVGKGTRDGELFFGEGSRLTVL.

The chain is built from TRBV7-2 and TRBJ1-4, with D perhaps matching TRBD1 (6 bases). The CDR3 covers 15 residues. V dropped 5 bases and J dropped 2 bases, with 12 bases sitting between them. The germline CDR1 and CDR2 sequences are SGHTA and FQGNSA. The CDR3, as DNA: TGTGCCAGCAGCCCGCCGGGGGGCACTAATGAAAAACTGTTTTTT. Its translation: CASSPPGGTNEKLFF.

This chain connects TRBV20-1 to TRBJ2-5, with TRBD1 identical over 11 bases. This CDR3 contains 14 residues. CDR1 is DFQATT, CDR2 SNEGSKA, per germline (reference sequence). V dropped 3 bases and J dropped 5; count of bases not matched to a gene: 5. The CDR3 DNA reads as TGCAGTGCTAGGCCGGGACAGGGGGTGGAGACCCAGTACTTC. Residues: CSARPGQGVETQYF.

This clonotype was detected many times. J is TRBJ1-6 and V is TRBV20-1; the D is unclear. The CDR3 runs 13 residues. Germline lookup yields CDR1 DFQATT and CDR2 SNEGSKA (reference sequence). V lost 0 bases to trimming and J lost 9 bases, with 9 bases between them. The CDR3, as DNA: TGCAGTGCTAGAGATCACGAGGGTTCACCCCTCCACTTT. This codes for CSARDHEGSPLHF.

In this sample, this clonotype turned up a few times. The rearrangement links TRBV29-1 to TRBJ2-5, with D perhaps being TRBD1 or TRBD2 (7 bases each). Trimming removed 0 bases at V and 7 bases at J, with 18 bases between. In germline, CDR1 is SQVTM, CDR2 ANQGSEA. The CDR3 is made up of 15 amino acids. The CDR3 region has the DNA TGCAGCGTTGAAGAGAGCGGGACAGCAACCGGGACCCAGTACTTC. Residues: CSVEESGTATGTQYF.

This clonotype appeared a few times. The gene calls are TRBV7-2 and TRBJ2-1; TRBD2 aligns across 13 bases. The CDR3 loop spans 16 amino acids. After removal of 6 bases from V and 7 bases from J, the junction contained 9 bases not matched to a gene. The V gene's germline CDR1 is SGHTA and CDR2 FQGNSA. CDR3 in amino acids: CASRRTSGSAGNEQFF. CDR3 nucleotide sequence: TGTGCCAGCAGACGGACTAGCGGGAGCGCCGGAAATGAGCAGTTCTTC.

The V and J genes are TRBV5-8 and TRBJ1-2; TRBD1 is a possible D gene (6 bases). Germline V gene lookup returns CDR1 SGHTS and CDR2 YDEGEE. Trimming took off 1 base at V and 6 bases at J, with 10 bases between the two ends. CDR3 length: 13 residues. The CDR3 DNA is TGTGCCAGCAGCTTGCTGGGGGCGGATGGCTACACCTTC. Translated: CASSLLGADGYTF.

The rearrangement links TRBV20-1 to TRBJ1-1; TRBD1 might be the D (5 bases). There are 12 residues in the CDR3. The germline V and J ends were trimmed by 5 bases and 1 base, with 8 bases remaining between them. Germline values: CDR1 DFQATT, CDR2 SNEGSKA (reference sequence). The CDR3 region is CSASDTNTEAFF. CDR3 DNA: TGCAGTGCTTCGGACACGAACACTGAAGCTTTCTTT.